This T cell receptor beta chain comes out of a study of blood T cell repertoires in COVID-19. Whole-study context: From T cells, B-cell-depleted T cells, or PBMCs came the material, which was cDNA or gDNA.

CDR3 length equals 22 residues. CDR1 and CDR2 (germline): SGHRS, YFSETQ. Trimming removed 1 base from V and 0 bases from J, with 31 bases in between. Authors' data handling: Reference gene primer amplification in the assay estimated nucleated cell counts. Repertoires were generated with immunoSEQ multiplex PCR, while TCRdb's copy carries only in-frame clones and drops some. That table supplies the V and J calls and clone size; D and trimming were determined from the DNA. The table lists 140,000 to 150,000 clones, over 70% of them singletons. The TCR sequence derives from a woman in her sixties with acute or convalescent COVID-19. This chain uses TRBV5-1 with TRBJ2-5; TRBD1 is a possible D gene (8 bases). Sequenced: peripheral blood. The CDR3 is CASSLWERTGNLWGGDQETQYF. In nucleotides, the CDR3 is TGCGCCAGCAGCTTGTGGGAACGGACAGGGAACCTGTGGGGGGGGGACCAAGAGACCCAGTACTTC.